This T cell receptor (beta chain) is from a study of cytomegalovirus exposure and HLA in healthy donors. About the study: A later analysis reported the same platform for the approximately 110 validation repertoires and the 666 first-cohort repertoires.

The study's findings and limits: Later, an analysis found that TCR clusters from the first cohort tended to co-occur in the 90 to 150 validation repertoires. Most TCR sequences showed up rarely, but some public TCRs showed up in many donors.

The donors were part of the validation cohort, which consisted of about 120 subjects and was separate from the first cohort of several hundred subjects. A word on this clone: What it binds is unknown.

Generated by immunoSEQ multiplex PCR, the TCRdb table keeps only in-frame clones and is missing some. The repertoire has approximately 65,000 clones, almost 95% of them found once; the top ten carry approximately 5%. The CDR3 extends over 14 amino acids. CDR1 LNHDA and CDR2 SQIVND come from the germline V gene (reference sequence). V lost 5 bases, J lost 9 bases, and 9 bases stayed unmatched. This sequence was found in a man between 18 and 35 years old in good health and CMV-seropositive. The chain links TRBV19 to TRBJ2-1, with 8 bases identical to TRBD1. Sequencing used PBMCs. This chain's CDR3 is CASSLVTGAAEQFF. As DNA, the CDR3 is TGTGCCAGTAGTCTTGTGACAGGGGCGGCTGAGCAGTTCTTC.